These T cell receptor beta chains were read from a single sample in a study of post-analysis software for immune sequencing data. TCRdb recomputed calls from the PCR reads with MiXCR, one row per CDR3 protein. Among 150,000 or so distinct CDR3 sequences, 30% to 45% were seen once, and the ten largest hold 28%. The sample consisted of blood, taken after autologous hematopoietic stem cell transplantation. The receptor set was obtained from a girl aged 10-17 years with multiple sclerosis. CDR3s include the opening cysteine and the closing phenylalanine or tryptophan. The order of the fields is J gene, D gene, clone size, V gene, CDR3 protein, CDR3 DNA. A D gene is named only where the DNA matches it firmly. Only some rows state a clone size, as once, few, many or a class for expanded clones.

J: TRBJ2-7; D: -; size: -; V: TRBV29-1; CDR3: CSVEVATGEQYF; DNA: TGCAGCGTTGAGGTAGCGACGGGTGAGCAGTACTTC
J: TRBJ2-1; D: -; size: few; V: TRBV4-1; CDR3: CASSQDIFRVSYNEQFF; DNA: TGCGCCAGCAGCCAAGATATCTTCAGGGTCTCCTACAATGAGCAGTTCTTC
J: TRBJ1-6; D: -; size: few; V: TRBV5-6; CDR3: CASSLPGLQSSPLHF; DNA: TGTGCCAGCAGCTTGCCAGGGCTGCAAAGCTCACCCCTCCACTTT
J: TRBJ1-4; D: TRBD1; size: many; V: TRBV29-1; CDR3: CSATPGQGRGGNEKLFF; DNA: TGCAGCGCCACACCGGGACAGGGACGCGGGGGTAATGAAAAACTGTTTTTT
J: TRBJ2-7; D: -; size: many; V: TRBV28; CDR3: CASSTPGLPSSYEQYF; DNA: TGTGCCAGCAGTACCCCCGGACTTCCTAGCTCCTACGAGCAGTACTTC
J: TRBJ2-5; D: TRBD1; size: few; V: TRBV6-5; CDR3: CACRDRGVWQTQYF; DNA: TGTGCCTGCCGGGACAGGGGCGTGTGGCAGACCCAGTACTTC
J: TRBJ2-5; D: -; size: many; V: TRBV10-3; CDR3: CAIRDGQNGETQYF; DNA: TGTGCCATCAGGGACGGACAGAACGGAGAGACCCAGTACTTC
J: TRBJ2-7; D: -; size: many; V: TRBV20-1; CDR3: CSASRGTEKRGQYF; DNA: TGCAGTGCTAGTCGCGGGACAGAAAAACGAGGGCAGTACTTC
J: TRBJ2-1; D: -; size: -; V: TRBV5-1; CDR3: CASSLDMWVDEQFF; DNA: TGCGCCAGCAGCTTGGATATGTGGGTTGATGAGCAGTTCTTC
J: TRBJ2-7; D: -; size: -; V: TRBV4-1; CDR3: CASSQEYSGYLSYEQDF; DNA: TGCGCCAGCAGCCAAGAATACAGCGGATACCTCTCCTACGAGCAGGACTTC
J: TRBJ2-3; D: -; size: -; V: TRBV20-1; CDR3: CSARDQSPRVDTQYF; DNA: TGCAGTGCTAGAGATCAGTCGCCAAGGGTAGATACGCAGTATTTT
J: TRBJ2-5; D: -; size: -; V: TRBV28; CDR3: CASSERGRETQYF; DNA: TGTGCCAGCAGCGAGAGGGGTAGAGAGACCCAGTACTTC
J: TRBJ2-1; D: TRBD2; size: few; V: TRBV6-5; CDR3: CASSYRAGGGHNEQFF; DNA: TGTGCCAGCAGTTACCGAGCGGGAGGGGGACACAATGAGCAGTTCTTC
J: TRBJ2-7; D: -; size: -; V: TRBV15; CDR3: CATSIGMVTYEQYF; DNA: TGTGCCACCAGCATTGGGATGGTGACCTACGAGCAGTACTTC
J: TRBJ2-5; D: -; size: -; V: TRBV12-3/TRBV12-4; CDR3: CASSFGSPNEQYF; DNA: TGTGCCAGCAGTTTCGGGTCTCCGAATGAGCAGTACTTC
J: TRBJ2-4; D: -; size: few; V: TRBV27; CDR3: CASSLSLGGSIQYF; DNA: TGTGCCAGCAGTTTATCCTTAGGCGGGTCCATTCAGTACTTC
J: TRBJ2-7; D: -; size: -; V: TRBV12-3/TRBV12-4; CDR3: CASSFGQGDEQYF; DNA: TGTGCCAGCAGTTTCGGGCAGGGTGACGAGCAGTACTTC
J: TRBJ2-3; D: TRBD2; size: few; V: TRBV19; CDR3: CASSNSGRARVYPTGTDTQYF; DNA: TGTGCCAGTAGTAATAGCGGGAGGGCCCGTGTTTACCCGACGGGCACAGATACGCAGTATTTT
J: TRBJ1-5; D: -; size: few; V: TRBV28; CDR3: CASRGGSQPQHF; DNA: TGTGCCAGCAGGGGGGGTTCTCAGCCCCAGCATTTT
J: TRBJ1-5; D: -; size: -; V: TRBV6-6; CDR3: CASTTGPPNQPQHF; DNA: TGTGCCAGCACCACAGGTCCGCCCAATCAGCCCCAGCATTTT
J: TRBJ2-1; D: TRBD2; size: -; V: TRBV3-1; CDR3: CASSPPSGVSYNEQFF; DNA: TGTGCCAGCAGCCCACCTAGCGGGGTTTCCTACAATGAGCAGTTCTTC
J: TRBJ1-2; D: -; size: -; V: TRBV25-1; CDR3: CASSDRHYGYTF; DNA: TGTGCCAGCAGTGACAGGCACTATGGCTACACCTTC
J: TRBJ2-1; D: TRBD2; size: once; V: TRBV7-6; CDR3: CASSLELGRLAGGQGNEQFF; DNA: TGTGCCAGCAGTCTCGAGCTCGGGAGGCTAGCGGGAGGGCAAGGCAATGAGCAGTTCTTC
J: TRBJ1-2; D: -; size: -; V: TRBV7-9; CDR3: CASSSPGGYGYTF; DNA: TGTGCCAGCAGCTCCCCGGGTGGCTATGGCTACACCTTC
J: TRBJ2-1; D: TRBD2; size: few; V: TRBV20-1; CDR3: CSATLTMTSSDGEQFF; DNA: TGCAGTGCCACACTGACTATGACTAGCAGCGACGGTGAGCAGTTCTTC
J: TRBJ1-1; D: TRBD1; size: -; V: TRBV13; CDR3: CASSIGQGAEYTEAFF; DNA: TGTGCCAGCAGCATTGGACAGGGGGCAGAGTACACTGAAGCTTTCTTT
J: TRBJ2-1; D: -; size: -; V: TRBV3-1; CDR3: CASSSTSLISKKDNEQFF; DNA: TGTGCCAGCAGCTCGACTTCTCTAATCTCTAAAAAGGACAATGAGCAGTTCTTC
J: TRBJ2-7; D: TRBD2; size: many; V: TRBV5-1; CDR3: CASSWTSGSYEQYF; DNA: TGCGCCAGCAGCTGGACTAGCGGGAGCTACGAGCAGTACTTC
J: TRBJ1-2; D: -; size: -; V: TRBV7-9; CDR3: CASSLGDYSVNYGYTF; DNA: TGTGCCAGCAGCTTAGGGGACTACTCGGTTAACTATGGCTACACCTTC
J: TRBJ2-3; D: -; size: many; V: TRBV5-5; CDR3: CASSLRNPTDTQYF; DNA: TGTGCCAGCAGCTTACGAAACCCCACAGATACGCAGTATTTT
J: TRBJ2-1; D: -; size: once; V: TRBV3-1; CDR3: CASNRRGSYNEQFF; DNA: TGTGCCAGCAACCGTCGGGGCTCCTACAATGAGCAGTTCTTC
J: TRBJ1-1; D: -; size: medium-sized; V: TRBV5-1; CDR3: CASSPAMVILNTEAFF; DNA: TGCGCCAGCAGCCCGGCTATGGTCATCTTGAACACTGAAGCTTTCTTT